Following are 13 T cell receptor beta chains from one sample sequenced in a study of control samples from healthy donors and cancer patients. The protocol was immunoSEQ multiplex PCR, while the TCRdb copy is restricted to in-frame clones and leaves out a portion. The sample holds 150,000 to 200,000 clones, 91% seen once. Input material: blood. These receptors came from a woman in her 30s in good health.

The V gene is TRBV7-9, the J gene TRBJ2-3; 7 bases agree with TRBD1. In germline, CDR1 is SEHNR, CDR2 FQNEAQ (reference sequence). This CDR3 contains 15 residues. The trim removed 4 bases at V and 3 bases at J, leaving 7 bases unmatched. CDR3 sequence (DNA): TGTGCCAGCAGCTCCGACAGGGATATAACAGATACGCAGTATTTT. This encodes CASSSDRDITDTQYF. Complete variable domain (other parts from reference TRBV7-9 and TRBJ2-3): DTGVSQNPRHKITKRGQNVTFRCDPISEHNRLYWYRQTLGQGPEFLTYFQNEAQLEKSRLLSDRFSAERPKGSFSTLEIQRTEQGDSAMYLCASSSDRDITDTQYFGPGTRLTVL.

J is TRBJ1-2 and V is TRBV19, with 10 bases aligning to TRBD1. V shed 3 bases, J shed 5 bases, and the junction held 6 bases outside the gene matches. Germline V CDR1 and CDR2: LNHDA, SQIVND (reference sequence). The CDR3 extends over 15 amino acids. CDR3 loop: CASSIPGTGVYGYTF. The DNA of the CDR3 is TGTGCCAGTAGTATCCCCGGGACAGGGGTTTATGGCTACACCTTC.

Here the CDR3 reads CASSKRGDRGGDQPQHF. CDR3 bases: TGTGCCAGCAGCAAACGGGGGGACAGGGGAGGCGATCAGCCCCAGCATTTT. This sequence joins TRBV21-1 and TRBJ1-5; TRBD1 is the table's D call, not checked against the DNA. TRBV21-1 is a pseudogene locus. The CDR3 has 17 amino acids.

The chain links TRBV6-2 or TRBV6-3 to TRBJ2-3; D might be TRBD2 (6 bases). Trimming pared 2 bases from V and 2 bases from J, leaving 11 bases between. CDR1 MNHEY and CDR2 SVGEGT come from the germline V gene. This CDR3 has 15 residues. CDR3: CASSYGAGPTDTQYF. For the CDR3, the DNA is TGTGCCAGCAGTTACGGGGCGGGGCCCACAGATACGCAGTATTTT.

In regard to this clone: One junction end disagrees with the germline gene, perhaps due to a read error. DNA for the CDR3: TGTGCTAGCAGCTTAGGAGCGGGAGTCTCCTACGAGCAGTACTTC. Translated: CASSLGAGVSYEQYF. The genes are TRBV7-7 and TRBJ2-7; 8 nucleotides line up with TRBD2. The germline gives CDR1 SSHAT, CDR2 FNYEAQ (reference sequence). This CDR3 region has 15 residues.

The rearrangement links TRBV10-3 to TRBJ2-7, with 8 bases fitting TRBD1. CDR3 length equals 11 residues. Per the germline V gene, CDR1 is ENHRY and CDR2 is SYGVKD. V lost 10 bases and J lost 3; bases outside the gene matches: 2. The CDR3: CATGQDYEQYF. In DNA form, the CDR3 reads TGTGCCACGGGACAGGACTACGAGCAGTACTTC.

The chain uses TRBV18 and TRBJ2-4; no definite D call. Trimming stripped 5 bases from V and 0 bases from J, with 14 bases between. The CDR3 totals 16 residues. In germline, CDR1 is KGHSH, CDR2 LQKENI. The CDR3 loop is CASSKEFLLAKNIQYF. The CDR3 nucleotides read TGTGCCAGCTCAAAGGAGTTTTTACTAGCCAAAAACATTCAGTACTTC. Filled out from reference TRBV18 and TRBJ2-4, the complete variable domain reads NAGVMQNPRHLVRRRGQEARLRCSPMKGHSHVYWYRQLPEEGLKFMVYLQKENIIDESGMPKERFSAEFPKEGPSILRIQQVVRGDSAAYFCASSKEFLLAKNIQYFGAGTRLSVL.

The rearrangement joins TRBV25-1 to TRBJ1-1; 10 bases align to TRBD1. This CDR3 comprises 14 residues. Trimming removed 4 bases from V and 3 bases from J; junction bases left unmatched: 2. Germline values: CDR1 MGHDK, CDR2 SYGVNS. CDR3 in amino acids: CASSGGQGYTEAFF. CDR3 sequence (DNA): TGTGCCAGCAGTGGGGGACAGGGGTACACTGAAGCTTTCTTT. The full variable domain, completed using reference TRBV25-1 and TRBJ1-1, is EADIYQTPRYLVIGTGKKITLECSQTMGHDKMYWYQQDPGMELHLIHYSYGVNSTEKGDLSSESTVSRIRTEHFPLTLESARPSHTSQYLCASSGGQGYTEAFFGQGTRLTVV.

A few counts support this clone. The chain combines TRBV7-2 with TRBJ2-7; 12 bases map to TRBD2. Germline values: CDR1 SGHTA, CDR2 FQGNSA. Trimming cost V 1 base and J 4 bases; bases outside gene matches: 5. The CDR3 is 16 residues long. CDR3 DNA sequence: TGTGCCAGCAGCTTAGGGGCTAGCGGGGGGGTTTACGAGCAGTACTTC. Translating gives CASSLGASGGVYEQYF.

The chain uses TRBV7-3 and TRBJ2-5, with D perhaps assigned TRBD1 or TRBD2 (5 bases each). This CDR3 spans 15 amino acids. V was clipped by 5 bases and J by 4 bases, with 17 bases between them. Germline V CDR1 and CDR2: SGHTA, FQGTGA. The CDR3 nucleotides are TGTGCCAGCAGCGACACCGGGACGCCCCCAGAGACCCAGTACTTC. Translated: CASSDTGTPPETQYF.

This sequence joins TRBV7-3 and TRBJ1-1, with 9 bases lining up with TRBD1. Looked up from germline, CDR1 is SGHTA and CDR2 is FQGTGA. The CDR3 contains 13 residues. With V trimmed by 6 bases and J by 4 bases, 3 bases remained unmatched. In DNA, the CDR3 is TGTGCCAGCAGTATACAGGGGGCCACTGAAGCTTTCTTT. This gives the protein CASSIQGATEAFF. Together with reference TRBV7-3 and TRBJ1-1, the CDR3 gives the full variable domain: GAGVSQTPSNKVTEKGKYVELRCDPISGHTALYWYRQSLGQGPEFLIYFQGTGAADDSGLPNDRFFAVRPEGSVSTLKIQRTERGDSAVYLCASSIQGATEAFFGQGTRLTVV.

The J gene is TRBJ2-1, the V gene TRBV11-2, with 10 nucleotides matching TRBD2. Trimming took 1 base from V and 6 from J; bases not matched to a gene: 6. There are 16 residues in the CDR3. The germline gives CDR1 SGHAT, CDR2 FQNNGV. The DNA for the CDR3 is TGTGCCAGCAGCTTAGTACGGCTAGCGGGAGCCAATGAGCAGTTCTTC. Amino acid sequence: CASSLVRLAGANEQFF.

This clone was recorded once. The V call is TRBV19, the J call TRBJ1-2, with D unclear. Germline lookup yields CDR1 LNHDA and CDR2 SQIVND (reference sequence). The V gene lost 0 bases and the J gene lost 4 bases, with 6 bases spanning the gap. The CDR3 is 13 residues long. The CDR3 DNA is TGTGCCAGTAGTATAGACAGGCTCTATGGCTACACCTTC. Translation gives CASSIDRLYGYTF.